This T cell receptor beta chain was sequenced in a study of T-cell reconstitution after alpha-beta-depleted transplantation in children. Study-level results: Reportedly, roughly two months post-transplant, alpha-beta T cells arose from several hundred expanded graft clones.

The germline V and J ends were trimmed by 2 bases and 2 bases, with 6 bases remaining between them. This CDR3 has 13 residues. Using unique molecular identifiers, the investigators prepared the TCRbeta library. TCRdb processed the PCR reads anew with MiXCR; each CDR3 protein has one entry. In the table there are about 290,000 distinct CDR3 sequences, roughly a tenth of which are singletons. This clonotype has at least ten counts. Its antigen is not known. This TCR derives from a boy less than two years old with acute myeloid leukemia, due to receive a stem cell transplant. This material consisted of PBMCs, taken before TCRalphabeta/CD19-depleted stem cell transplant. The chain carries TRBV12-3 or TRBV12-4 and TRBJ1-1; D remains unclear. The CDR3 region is CASSLYSNTEAFF. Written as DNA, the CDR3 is TGTGCCAGCAGTTTATACAGTAACACTGAAGCTTTCTTT.